One and the same sample provided the 32 T cell receptor beta chains below, sequenced in a study of cytomegalovirus exposure and HLA in healthy donors. TCRdb's copy holds only in-frame clones and misses some; the assay was immunoSEQ multiplex PCR. The repertoire holds more than 95,000 clones, more than 75% seen once, with under 5% in the top ten. The material sequenced was PBMCs. These receptors were obtained from a man aged 18-30 years in good health and CMV-seronegative.

This clone came up once. Other DNA sequences from this sample encode an identical CDR3 as well. V gene TRBV6-5 combines with J gene TRBJ2-5; D is ambiguous. The V gene lost 2 bases and the J gene lost 4 bases, with 5 bases spanning the gap. Germline V gene lookup returns CDR1 MNHEY and CDR2 SVGAGI. This CDR3 contains 12 residues. This CDR3 is CASSYVGETQYF. In DNA form, the CDR3 reads TGTGCCAGCAGTTACGTCGGAGAGACCCAGTACTTC.

The chain couples TRBV19 to TRBJ1-5; possibly TRBD1 for D (6 bases). V gave up 2 bases and J gave up 7 bases, with 12 bases separating them. Germline assignment: CDR1 LNHDA and CDR2 SQIVND (reference sequence). The CDR3 runs 14 residues. The CDR3 region has the DNA TGTGCCAGTAGTATAAGCAGGGGAGGGCAGCCCCAGCATTTT. Translated: CASSISRGGQPQHF. Full variable domain (outside the CDR3, taken from reference TRBV19 and TRBJ1-5): DGGITQSPKYLFRKEGQNVTLSCEQNLNHDAMYWYRQDPGQGLRLIYYSQIVNDFQKGDIAEGYSVSREKKESFPLTVTSAQKNPTAFYLCASSISRGGQPQHFGDGTRLSIL.

The chain uses TRBV5-1 and TRBJ2-2; weak D call: TRBD1 (6 bases). CDR3 length: 14 amino acids. V lost 4 bases and J lost 4, with 11 bases in between. Germline V gene sequence: CDR1 SGHRS, CDR2 YFSETQ. CDR3 residues: CASSPGTPTGELFF. The CDR3 region has the DNA TGCGCCAGCAGCCCAGGGACACCCACCGGGGAGCTGTTTTTT.

The chain combines TRBV5-1 with TRBJ1-4, with D possibly being TRBD1 (6 bases). The CDR3 is 15 residues long. Trimming stripped 4 bases from V and 11 bases from J, with 21 bases between. Germline lookup yields CDR1 SGHRS and CDR2 YFSETQ. CDR3 sequence reads: CASSPGTPLMMKLFF. The CDR3 DNA sequence: TGCGCCAGCAGCCCCGGGACACCTCTAATGATGAAACTGTTTTTT.

As DNA, the CDR3 is TGTGCCAGCGGGGGGACAGGCTCCGATCCCGGGGAGCTGTTTTTT. Its protein product is CASGGTGSDPGELFF. V usage is TRBV25-1 and J usage is TRBJ2-2; 8 bases align to TRBD1. This CDR3 is 15 amino acids long. Germline values: CDR1 MGHDK, CDR2 SYGVNS. J lost 6 bases, V lost 8 bases, and 11 bases had no gene match.

Only a few counts were recorded for this clone. The rearrangement uses TRBV4-2 and TRBJ1-5; D gene ambiguous. This CDR3 has 15 residues. The V end lost 3 bases, the J end lost 7 bases, and 16 bases lay between the germline ends. Germline V lookup: CDR1 LGHNA, CDR2 YNFKEQ. DNA for the CDR3: TGTGCCAGCAGCCAGGGAAGTCCCGGGAGCCAGCCCCAGCATTTT. This translates into CASSQGSPGSQPQHF.

V gene TRBV27 combines with J gene TRBJ1-2; D is uncertain. Germline values: CDR1 MNHEY, CDR2 SMNVEV (reference sequence). This CDR3 spans 12 amino acids. Trimming took off 5 bases at V and 8 bases at J, with 12 bases between the two ends. The CDR3 DNA reads as TGTGCCAGCAGTCCGACGGGTGGGGGCTACACCTTC. Translation gives CASSPTGGGYTF.

The rearrangement uses TRBV5-6 and TRBJ1-5; TRBD1 matches at 7 bases. Germline CDR1 SGHDT, CDR2 YYEEEE. V dropped 0 bases and J dropped 5; count of bases not matched to a gene: 5. This CDR3 has 15 residues. The CDR3, as DNA: TGTGCCAGCAGCTTGGGGGACAGTTTATATCAGCCCCAGCATTTT. This translates into CASSLGDSLYQPQHF. The entire variable domain, with the rest obtained from reference TRBV5-6 and TRBJ1-5, is as follows: DAGVTQSPTHLIKTRGQQVTLRCSPKSGHDTVSWYQQALGQGPQFIFQYYEEEERQRGNFPDRFSGHQFPNYSSELNVNALLLGDSALYLCASSLGDSLYQPQHFGDGTRLSIL.

The genes are TRBV14 and TRBJ2-7; D remains ambiguous. The ends were cut back, 0 bases at V and 0 bases at J, with 9 bases in the middle. CDR3 size: 15 residues. The V gene's germline CDR1 is SGHDN and CDR2 FVKESK. The CDR3 nucleotides read TGTGCCAGCAGCCAAGATCTGAGGAGCTCCTACGAGCAGTACTTC. Its protein product is CASSQDLRSSYEQYF.

The CDR3 reads CASSLVAGAGANVLTF. In DNA, the CDR3 is TGTGCCAGCAGCTTAGTCGCAGGGGCTGGGGCCAACGTCCTGACTTTC. The V and J genes are TRBV7-6 and TRBJ2-6, with D perhaps matching TRBD1 (6 bases). Germline CDR1 reads SGHVS; CDR2 reads FNYEAQ. CDR3 length: 16 amino acids. Trimming cost V 1 base and J 2 bases, with 9 bases left between them.

This chain links TRBV7-2 with TRBJ1-1, with 7 bases matching TRBD1. The CDR3 length is 15 residues. V lost 1 base, J lost 0 bases, and 2 bases stayed unmatched. The germline CDR1 and CDR2 sequences are SGHTA and FQGNSA. The CDR3 reads CASSLGDSLNTEAFF. CDR3 DNA: TGTGCCAGCAGCTTAGGGGACAGTTTGAACACTGAAGCTTTCTTT.

V is TRBV19 and J is TRBJ2-3; 11 bases are shared with TRBD2. The germline V gene encodes CDR1 LNHDA and CDR2 SQIVND (reference sequence). This CDR3 contains 15 residues. Trimming cost V 6 bases and J 0 bases; bases outside gene matches: 2. Written as DNA, the CDR3 is TGTGCCAGTAGAAGGACTAGCGGGAGCACAGATACGCAGTATTTT. Protein product: CASRRTSGSTDTQYF.

The V gene is TRBV6-5, the J gene TRBJ2-5; TRBD2 might be the D (6 bases). The CDR3 is made up of 15 amino acids. Trimming shortened V by 5 bases and J by 1 base, and 14 bases separated the two germline ends. The germline gives CDR1 MNHEY, CDR2 SVGAGI. Written as DNA, the CDR3 is TGTGCCAGCAGTCGATTAGCGGAGGGCCAAGAGACCCAGTACTTC. Translated: CASSRLAEGQETQYF.

This chain connects TRBV4-1 to TRBJ2-5; TRBD2 agrees at 13 bases. The CDR3 spans 20 residues. The germline CDR1 and CDR2 sequences are MGHRA and YSYEKL. The V and J ends lost 4 bases and 5 bases, in that order; junction bases with no gene match: 19. The CDR3 sequence: CASSPLTGTSGAGGHETQYF. CDR3 bases: TGCGCCAGCAGCCCTCTAACCGGGACTAGCGGGGCCGGGGGGCACGAGACCCAGTACTTC.

The chain joins TRBV2 to TRBJ2-1; D is possibly TRBD2 (5 bases). This CDR3 has 15 residues. The V gene's germline CDR1 is SNHLY and CDR2 FYNNEI. V lost 3 bases and J lost 0, with 9 bases in between. In DNA form, the CDR3 reads TGTGCCAGCAGTGAGAGGGCTAGCTCCTACAATGAGCAGTTCTTC. It translates to CASSERASSYNEQFF.

V is TRBV14 and J is TRBJ2-7; tentatively, D is TRBD1 (7 bases). The CDR3 length is 14 residues. The germline V and J ends were trimmed by 4 bases and 2 bases, with 12 bases remaining between them. From germline, CDR1 is SGHDN and CDR2 FVKESK. The CDR3 reads CASSPAGTAYEQYF. The CDR3 bases are TGTGCCAGCAGCCCGGCGGGGACAGCCTACGAGCAGTACTTC.

This sequence joins TRBV5-8 and TRBJ2-7; 13 bases agree with TRBD2. The ends lost 6 bases at V and 7 bases at J; junction bases unmatched: 10. The germline gives CDR1 SGHTS, CDR2 YDEGEE. This CDR3 spans 15 amino acids. CDR3 residues: CASTPRLAGGWEQYF. As DNA, the CDR3 is TGTGCCAGCACCCCAAGACTAGCGGGAGGTTGGGAGCAGTACTTC.

This clone was seen a single time. The rearrangement joins TRBV5-1 to TRBJ1-2; TRBD1 agrees at 12 bases. The germline V gene has CDR1 SGHRS and CDR2 YFSETQ. The CDR3 spans 15 residues. V lost 0 bases to trimming and J lost 8 bases; unmatched junction nucleotides: 5. The CDR3 DNA reads as TGCGCCAGCAGCTTGGAGGGGACAGGGGGCTTAGGCTACACCTTC. Translating it yields CASSLEGTGGLGYTF.

V gene TRBV21-1 combines with J gene TRBJ2-2; TRBD1 was called by the table and not checked on the DNA. TRBV21-1 corresponds to a pseudogene. CDR3 length: 14 residues. This CDR3 reads CASSSQGWTGELFF. The CDR3 DNA reads as TGTGCCAGCAGCTCACAGGGATGGACCGGGGAGCTGTTTTTT.

This chain links TRBV5-6 with TRBJ2-3; perhaps TRBD2 as D (5 bases). V was trimmed by 3 bases and J by 6 bases, leaving 14 bases between them. This CDR3 is built from 14 residues. Germline V gives CDR1 SGHDT, CDR2 YYEEEE. CDR3 coding DNA: TGTGCCAGCAGCTCGTCTATTTCGGGGGATACGCAGTATTTT. It codes for CASSSSISGDTQYF.

The chain joins TRBV29-1 to TRBJ2-2; 8 bases match TRBD2. Germline V gene lookup returns CDR1 SQVTM and CDR2 ANQGSEA. The CDR3 length is 14 residues. V gave up 2 bases and J gave up 4 bases; unmatched junction bases: 3. The CDR3 spells CSVEPSGSTGELFF. Here the CDR3 DNA reads TGCAGCGTTGAACCCAGCGGGAGCACCGGGGAGCTGTTTTTT.

The gene calls are TRBV11-2 and TRBJ1-4, with D perhaps matching TRBD1 (6 bases). This CDR3 has 15 amino acids. Germline-derived CDR1 and CDR2 are SGHAT and FQNNGV. V lost 5 bases and J 5 bases, leaving 15 bases between the germline ends. CDR3: CASSTQGSRNEKLFF. Written as DNA, the CDR3 is TGTGCCAGCAGCACACAGGGCTCCCGGAATGAAAAACTGTTTTTT.

The V gene is TRBV19, the J gene TRBJ1-5; D is perhaps TRBD1 (6 bases). Per germline, CDR1 LNHDA and CDR2 SQIVND (reference sequence). Trimming took 4 bases from V and 0 from J, leaving 10 bases between them. This CDR3 is 15 amino acids long. CDR3 region: CASSTGAFSNQPQHF. In nucleotides, the CDR3 is TGTGCCAGTAGTACAGGGGCATTTAGCAATCAGCCCCAGCATTTT.

A few counts support this clone. The CDR3 reads CAWSVGGSYNSPLHF. CDR3 sequence (DNA): TGTGCCTGGAGTGTAGGAGGATCCTATAATTCACCCCTCCACTTT. The chain links TRBV30 to TRBJ1-6; D is ambiguous. Germline V gives CDR1 GTSNPN, CDR2 SVGIG (reference sequence). Trimming cost V 0 bases and J 1 base, with 7 bases left between them. The CDR3 sequence is 15 residues long.

The chain combines TRBV19 with TRBJ2-1, with TRBD2 identical over 7 bases. The CDR3 spans 14 residues. The V gene end was trimmed by 5 bases and the J gene end by 8 bases; junction bases not matched to a gene: 9. Germline-derived CDR1 and CDR2 are LNHDA and SQIVND (reference sequence). CDR3 residues: CASSSGGSSYEQFF. CDR3 nucleotide sequence: TGTGCCAGTAGTTCCGGCGGGAGTTCTTATGAGCAGTTCTTC. The full variable domain, in which reference TRBV19 and TRBJ2-1 provide the parts outside the CDR3, is DGGITQSPKYLFRKEGQNVTLSCEQNLNHDAMYWYRQDPGQGLRLIYYSQIVNDFQKGDIAEGYSVSREKKESFPLTVTSAQKNPTAFYLCASSSGGSSYEQFFGPGTRLTVL.

The chain employs TRBV6-1 and TRBJ2-5; unclear D gene. This CDR3 has 12 residues. Germline values: CDR1 MNHNS, CDR2 SASEGT. Trimming shortened V by 6 bases and J by 5 bases, and 10 bases separated the two germline ends. CDR3 coding DNA: TGTGCCAGCAGCCCTAACGGGGAGACCCAGTACTTC. Its translation: CASSPNGETQYF.

The CDR3 nucleotides are TGTGCCGTCCCGCCGATAGCGGTAACCGGCTACAATGAGCAGTTCTTC. Its protein product is CAVPPIAVTGYNEQFF. This rearrangement joins TRBV7-7 to TRBJ2-1; a possible D gene is TRBD2 (6 bases). Trimming took 11 bases from V and 3 from J, leaving 23 bases between them. CDR3 length: 16 amino acids. Looked up from germline, CDR1 is SSHAT and CDR2 is FNYEAQ (reference sequence).

The rearrangement uses TRBV19 and TRBJ2-3; 7 nucleotides agree with TRBD2. Germline V gives CDR1 LNHDA, CDR2 SQIVND (reference sequence). This CDR3 is 16 amino acids long. J lost 6 bases, V lost 7 bases, and 16 bases had no gene match. Here the CDR3 DNA reads TGTGCCAGTAAGGCGGGAGCTCCGCCAAATATGGATACGCAGTATTTT. Its protein product is CASKAGAPPNMDTQYF.

The chain carries TRBV5-1 and TRBJ1-5; 7 nucleotides agree with TRBD1. This CDR3 is 15 amino acids long. Germline V gene sequence: CDR1 SGHRS, CDR2 YFSETQ. V lost 3 bases to trimming and J lost 5 bases; unmatched junction nucleotides: 8. The DNA of the CDR3 is TGCGCCAGCAGCTGGGACAGCGATAGGGATCAGCCCCAGCATTTT. It is translated as CASSWDSDRDQPQHF.

The rearrangement uses TRBV6-5 and TRBJ1-5; D gene unclear. The CDR3 extends over 14 amino acids. The germline V gene encodes CDR1 MNHEY and CDR2 SVGAGI. Trimming removed 2 bases from V and 7 bases from J, with 12 bases in between. CDR3 coding DNA: TGTGCCAGCAGTTACGGCGCAGGAGGACAGCCCCAGCATTTT. It yields the protein CASSYGAGGQPQHF.

This clone was counted a few times. J is TRBJ1-1 and V is TRBV5-1, with a weak D call TRBD1 (5 bases). V lost 4 bases, J lost 0 bases, and 13 bases lay in between. Germline assignment: CDR1 SGHRS and CDR2 YFSETQ. This CDR3 is 15 amino acids long. In DNA, the CDR3 is TGCGCCAGCAGCGCGTCACAGGCTCTGAACACTGAAGCTTTCTTT. It yields the protein CASSASQALNTEAFF.

This clone was counted only a few times. The V call is TRBV10-3, the J call TRBJ1-5; D gene unclear. Deletions cut 2 bases from V and 8 bases from J, with 13 bases between. The CDR3 is 14 amino acids. Germline loops: CDR1 ENHRY, CDR2 SYGVKD. As DNA, the CDR3 is TGTGCCATCAGTGAGGAGGGCAGCCGAAAGCCCCAGCATTTT. Translated: CAISEEGSRKPQHF.